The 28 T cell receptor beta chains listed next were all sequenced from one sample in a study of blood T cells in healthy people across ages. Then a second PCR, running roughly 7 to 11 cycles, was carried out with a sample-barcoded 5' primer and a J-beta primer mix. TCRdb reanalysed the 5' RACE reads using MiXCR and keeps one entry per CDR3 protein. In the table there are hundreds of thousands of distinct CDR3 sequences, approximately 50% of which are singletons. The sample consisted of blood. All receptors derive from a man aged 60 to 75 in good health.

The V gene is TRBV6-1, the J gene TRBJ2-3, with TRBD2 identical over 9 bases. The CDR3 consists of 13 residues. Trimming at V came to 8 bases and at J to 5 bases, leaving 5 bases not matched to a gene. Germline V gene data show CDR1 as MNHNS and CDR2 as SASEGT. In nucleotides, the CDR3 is TGTGCCAGCCTCTTGCGGGGGGGAGATACGCAGTATTTT. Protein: CASLLRGGDTQYF.

The CDR3 sequence: CASSPWTGKREKLFF. In nucleotides, the CDR3 is TGTGCCAGCAGTCCTTGGACAGGGAAGAGGGAAAAACTGTTTTTT. The chain carries TRBV6-6 and TRBJ1-4, with 8 bases lining up with TRBD1. Germline lookup yields CDR1 MNHNY and CDR2 SVGAGI (reference sequence). CDR3 size: 15 residues. Losses at the gene ends were 5 bases for V and 8 bases for J; bases not matched to a gene: 10.

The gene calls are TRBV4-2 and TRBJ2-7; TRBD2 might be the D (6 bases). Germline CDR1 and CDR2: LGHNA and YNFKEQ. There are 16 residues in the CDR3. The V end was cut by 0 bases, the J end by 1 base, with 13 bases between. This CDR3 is CASSQDGGATSYEQYF. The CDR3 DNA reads TGTGCCAGCAGCCAAGATGGAGGGGCCACTTCCTACGAGCAGTACTTC.

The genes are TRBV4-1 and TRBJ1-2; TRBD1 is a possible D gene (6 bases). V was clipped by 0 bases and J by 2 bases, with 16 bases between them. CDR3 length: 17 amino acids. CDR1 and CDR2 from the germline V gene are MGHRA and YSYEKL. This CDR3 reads CASSQDHAAGANYGYTF. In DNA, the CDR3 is TGCGCCAGCAGCCAAGACCATGCGGCAGGGGCCAACTATGGCTACACCTTC.

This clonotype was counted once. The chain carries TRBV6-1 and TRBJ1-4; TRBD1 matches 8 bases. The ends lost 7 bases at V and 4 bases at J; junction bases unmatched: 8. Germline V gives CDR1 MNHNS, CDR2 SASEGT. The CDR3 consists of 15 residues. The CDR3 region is CASNQGARGNEKLFF. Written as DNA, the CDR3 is TGTGCCAGCAACCAGGGGGCGCGGGGTAATGAAAAACTGTTTTTT.

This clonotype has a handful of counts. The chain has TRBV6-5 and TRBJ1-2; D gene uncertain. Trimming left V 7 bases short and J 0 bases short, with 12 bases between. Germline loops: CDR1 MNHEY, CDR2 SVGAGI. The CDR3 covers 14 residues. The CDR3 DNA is TGTGCCAGCAATCGGGGAGCCTCTAACTATGGCTACACCTTC. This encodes CASNRGASNYGYTF.

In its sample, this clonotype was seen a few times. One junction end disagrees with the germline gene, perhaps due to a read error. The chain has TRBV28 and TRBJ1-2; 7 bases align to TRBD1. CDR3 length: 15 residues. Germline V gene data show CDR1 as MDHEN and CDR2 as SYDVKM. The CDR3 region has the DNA TGTACCAGCAGTCCCGCCGGGACAGCCTCGGGTGGCTACACCTTC. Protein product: CTSSPAGTASGGYTF.

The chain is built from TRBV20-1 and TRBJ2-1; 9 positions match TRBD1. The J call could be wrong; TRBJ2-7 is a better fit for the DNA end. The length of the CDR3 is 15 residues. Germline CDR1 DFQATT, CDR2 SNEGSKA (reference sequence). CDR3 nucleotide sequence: TGCAGTGCTGCAAGCCGGGACAGGGTCTACAATGAGCAGTACTTC. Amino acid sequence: CSAASRDRVYNEQYF.

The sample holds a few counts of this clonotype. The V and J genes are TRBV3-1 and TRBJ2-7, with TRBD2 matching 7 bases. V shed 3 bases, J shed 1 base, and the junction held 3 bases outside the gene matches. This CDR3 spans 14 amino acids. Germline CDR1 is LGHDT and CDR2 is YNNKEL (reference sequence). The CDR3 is CASSHTSVSYEQYF. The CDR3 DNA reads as TGTGCCAGCAGCCATACTAGCGTTTCCTACGAGCAGTACTTC.

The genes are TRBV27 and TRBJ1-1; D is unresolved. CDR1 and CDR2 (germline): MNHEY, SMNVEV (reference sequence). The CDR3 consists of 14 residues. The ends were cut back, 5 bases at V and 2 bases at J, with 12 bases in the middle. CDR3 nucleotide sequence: TGTGCCAGCAGTATGGCGGGATTTAACACTGAAGCTTTCTTT. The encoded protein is CASSMAGFNTEAFF.

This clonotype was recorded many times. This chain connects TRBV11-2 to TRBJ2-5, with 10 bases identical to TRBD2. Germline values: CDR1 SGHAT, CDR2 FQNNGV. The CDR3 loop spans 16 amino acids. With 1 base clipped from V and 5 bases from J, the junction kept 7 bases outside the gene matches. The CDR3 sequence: CASSLVTSGVWETQYF. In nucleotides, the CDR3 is TGTGCCAGCAGCTTAGTTACTAGCGGGGTATGGGAGACCCAGTACTTC.

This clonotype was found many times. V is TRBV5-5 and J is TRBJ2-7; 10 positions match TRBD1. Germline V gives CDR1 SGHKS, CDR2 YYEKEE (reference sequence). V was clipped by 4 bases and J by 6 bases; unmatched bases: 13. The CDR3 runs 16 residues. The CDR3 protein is CASSPRDRGRGFEQYF. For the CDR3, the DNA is TGTGCCAGCAGCCCGCGCGACAGGGGGCGAGGCTTCGAGCAGTACTTC. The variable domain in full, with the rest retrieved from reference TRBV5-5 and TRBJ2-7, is DAGVTQSPTHLIKTRGQQVTLRCSPISGHKSVSWYQQVLGQGPQFIFQYYEKEERGRGNFPDRFSARQFPNYSSELNVNALLLGDSALYLCASSPRDRGRGFEQYFGPGTRLTVT.

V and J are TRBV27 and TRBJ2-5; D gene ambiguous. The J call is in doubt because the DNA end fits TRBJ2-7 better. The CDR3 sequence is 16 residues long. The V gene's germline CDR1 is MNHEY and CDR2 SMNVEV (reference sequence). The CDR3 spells CASTVRLGQSLYEQYF. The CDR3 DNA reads TGTGCCAGCACCGTAAGGCTAGGGCAGTCTCTTTACGAGCAGTACTTC.

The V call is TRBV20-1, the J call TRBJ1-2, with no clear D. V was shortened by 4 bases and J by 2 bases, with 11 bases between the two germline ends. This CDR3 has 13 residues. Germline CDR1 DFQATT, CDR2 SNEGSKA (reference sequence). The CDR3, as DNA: TGCAGTGCTAAGAAACAGATCAACTATGGCTACACCTTC. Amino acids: CSAKKQINYGYTF.

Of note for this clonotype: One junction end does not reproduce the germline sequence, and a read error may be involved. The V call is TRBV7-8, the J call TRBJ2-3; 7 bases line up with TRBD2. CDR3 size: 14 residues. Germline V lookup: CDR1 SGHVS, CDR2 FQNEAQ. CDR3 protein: CASSLGRGGNTQYF. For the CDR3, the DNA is TGCGCCAGCAGCTTAGGTCGGGGAGGGAATACGCAGTATTTT.

The CDR3 DNA is TGTGCCAGCAGCTTAAATTCTGGGGACGGGGCCAACGTCCTGACTTTC. The encoded protein is CASSLNSGDGANVLTF. This chain joins TRBV7-3 and TRBJ2-6; perhaps D is TRBD1 or TRBD2 (5 bases each). Looked up from germline, CDR1 is SGHTA and CDR2 is FQGTGA. The CDR3 runs to 16 residues. V lost 1 base and J lost 4, with 11 bases in between.

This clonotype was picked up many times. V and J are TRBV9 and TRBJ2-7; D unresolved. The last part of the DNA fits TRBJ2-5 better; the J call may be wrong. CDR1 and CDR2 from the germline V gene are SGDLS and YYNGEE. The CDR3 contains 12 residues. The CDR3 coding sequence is TGTGCCAGCAGCGTAGGGGGAGAGACCCAGTACTTC. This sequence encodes CASSVGGETQYF.

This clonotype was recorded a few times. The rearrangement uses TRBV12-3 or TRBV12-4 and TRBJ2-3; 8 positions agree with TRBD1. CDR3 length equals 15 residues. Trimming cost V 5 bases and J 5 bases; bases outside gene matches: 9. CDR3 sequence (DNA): TGTGCCAGCAGTCCTCGACAGGGGTTAGTAGATACGCAGTATTTT. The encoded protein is CASSPRQGLVDTQYF.

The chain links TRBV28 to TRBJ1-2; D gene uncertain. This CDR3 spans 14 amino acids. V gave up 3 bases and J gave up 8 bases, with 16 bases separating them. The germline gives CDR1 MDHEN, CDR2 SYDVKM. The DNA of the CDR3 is TGTGCCAGCAGTTTTCCAGCGAATCTCCCCGGCTACACCTTC. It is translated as CASSFPANLPGYTF.

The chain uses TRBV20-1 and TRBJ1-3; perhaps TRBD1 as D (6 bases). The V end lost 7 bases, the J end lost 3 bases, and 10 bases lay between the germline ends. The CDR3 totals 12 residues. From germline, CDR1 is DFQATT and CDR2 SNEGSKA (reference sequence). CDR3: CSVPDSGNTIYF. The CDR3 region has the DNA TGCAGTGTTCCGGACAGTGGAAACACCATATATTTT.

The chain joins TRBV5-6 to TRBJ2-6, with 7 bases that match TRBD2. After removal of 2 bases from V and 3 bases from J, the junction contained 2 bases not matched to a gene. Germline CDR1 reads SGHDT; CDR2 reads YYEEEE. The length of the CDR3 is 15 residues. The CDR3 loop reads CASSFGGGGANVLTF. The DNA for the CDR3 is TGTGCCAGCAGCTTTGGGGGGGGTGGGGCCAACGTCCTGACTTTC.

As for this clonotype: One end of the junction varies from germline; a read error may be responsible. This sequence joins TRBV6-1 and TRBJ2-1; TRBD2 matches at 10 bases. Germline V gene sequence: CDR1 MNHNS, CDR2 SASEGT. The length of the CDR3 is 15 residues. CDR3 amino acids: CTSSSLAGAYNEQFF. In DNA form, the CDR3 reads TGTACCAGCAGCTCCCTAGCGGGGGCCTACAATGAGCAGTTCTTC.

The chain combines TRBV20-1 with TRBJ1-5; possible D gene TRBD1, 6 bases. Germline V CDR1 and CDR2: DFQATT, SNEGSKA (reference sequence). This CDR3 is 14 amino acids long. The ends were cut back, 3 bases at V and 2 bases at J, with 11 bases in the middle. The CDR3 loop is CSAREPGGNQPQHF. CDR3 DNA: TGCAGTGCTAGGGAGCCAGGGGGCAATCAGCCCCAGCATTTT.

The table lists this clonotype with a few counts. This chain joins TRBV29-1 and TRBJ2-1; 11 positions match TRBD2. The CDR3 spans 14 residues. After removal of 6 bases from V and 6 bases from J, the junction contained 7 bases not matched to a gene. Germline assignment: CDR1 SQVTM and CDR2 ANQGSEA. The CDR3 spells CSVVAGGASNEQFF. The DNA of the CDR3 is TGCAGCGTCGTAGCGGGGGGGGCCTCCAATGAGCAGTTCTTC.

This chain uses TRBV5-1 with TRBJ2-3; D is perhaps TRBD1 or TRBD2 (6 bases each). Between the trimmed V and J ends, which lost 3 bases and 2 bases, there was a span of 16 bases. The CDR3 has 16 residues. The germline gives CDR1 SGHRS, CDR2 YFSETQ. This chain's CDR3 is CASSWGARGITDTQYF. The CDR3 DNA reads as TGCGCCAGCAGCTGGGGGGCCAGGGGTATCACAGATACGCAGTATTTT. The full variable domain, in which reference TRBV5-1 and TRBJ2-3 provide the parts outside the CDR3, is KAGVTQTPRYLIKTRGQQVTLSCSPISGHRSVSWYQQTPGQGLQFLFEYFSETQRNKGNFPGRFSGRQFSNSRSEMNVSTLELGDSALYLCASSWGARGITDTQYFGPGTRLTVL.

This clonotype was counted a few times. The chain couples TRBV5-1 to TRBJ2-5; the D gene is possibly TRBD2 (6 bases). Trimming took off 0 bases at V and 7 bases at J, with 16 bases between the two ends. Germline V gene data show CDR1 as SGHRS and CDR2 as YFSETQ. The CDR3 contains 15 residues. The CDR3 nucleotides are TGCGCCAGCAGCTTGGATGCGGGGTCTTGGGGGACCCAGTACTTC. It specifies CASSLDAGSWGTQYF.

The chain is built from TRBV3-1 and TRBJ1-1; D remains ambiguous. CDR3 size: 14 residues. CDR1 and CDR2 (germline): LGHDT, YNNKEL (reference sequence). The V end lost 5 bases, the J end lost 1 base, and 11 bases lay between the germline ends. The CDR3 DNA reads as TGTGCCAGCAGCGAGAATGCTGGGAACACTGAAGCTTTCTTT. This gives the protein CASSENAGNTEAFF.

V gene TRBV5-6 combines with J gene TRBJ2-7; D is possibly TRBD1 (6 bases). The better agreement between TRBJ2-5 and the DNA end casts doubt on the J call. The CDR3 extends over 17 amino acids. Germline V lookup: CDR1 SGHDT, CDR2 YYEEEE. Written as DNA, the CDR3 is TGTGCCAGCAGCTTTACTCCAGGGGCATTCCAAAGAGAGACCCAGTACTTC. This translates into CASSFTPGAFQRETQYF.